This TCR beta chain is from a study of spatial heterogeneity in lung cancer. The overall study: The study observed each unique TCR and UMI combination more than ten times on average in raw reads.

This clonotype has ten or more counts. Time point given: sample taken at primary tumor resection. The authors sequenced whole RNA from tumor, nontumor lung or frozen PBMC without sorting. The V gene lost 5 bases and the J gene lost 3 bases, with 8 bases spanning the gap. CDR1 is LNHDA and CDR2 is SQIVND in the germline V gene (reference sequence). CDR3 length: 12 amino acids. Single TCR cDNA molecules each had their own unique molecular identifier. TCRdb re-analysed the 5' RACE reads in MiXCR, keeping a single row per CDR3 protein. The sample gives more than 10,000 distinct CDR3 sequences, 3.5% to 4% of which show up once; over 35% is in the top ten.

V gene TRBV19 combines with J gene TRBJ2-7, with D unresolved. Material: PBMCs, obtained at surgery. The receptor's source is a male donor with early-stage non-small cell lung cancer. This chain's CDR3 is CASSGRDYEQYF. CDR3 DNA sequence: TGTGCCAGTAGTGGGCGAGACTACGAGCAGTACTTC.